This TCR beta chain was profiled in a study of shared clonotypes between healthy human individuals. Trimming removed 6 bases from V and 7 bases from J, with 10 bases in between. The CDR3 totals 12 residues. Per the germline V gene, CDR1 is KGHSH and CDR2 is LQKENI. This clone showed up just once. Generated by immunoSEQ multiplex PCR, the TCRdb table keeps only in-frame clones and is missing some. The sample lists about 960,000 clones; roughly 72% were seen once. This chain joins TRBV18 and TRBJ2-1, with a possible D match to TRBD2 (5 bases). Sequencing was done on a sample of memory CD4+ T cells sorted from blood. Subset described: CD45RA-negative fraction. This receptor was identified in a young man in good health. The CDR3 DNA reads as TGTGCCAGCTCTCAACTAGGGAATGAGCAGTTCTTC. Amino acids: CASSQLGNEQFF.